This entry lists 10 T cell receptor beta chains sequenced from one sample in a study of CD8+ T cells in alopecia areata. Regarding treatment: oral pan-JAK inhibitor, 5-10 mg twice daily. Following RNA extraction, reverse transcription yielded cDNA that acted as the sequencing template. Assay used: immunoSEQ multiplex PCR; TCRdb lists only in-frame clones, some missing. The sample lists 200,000 to 250,000 clones, 40% to 45% occurring once. This specimen was CD4+ T cells sorted from blood, taken between weeks 36 and 40, from a patient treated with tofacitinib. The receptors originated from a human donor with alopecia areata.

This clone is a singleton in its sample. The rearrangement uses TRBV6-6 and TRBJ2-7, with 10 bases fitting TRBD1. The ends lost 11 bases at V and 3 bases at J; junction bases unmatched: 10. CDR1 and CDR2 (germline): MNHNY, SVGAGI (reference sequence). This CDR3 contains 14 residues. The CDR3 DNA is TGTGCCGGCTACCGGACAGGGGGTATCTACGAGCAGTACTTC. It yields the protein CAGYRTGGIYEQYF.

The sample holds a few counts of this clone. The chain combines TRBV7-2 with TRBJ2-2; TRBD2 might be the D (6 bases). The germline gives CDR1 SGHTA, CDR2 FQGNSA. This CDR3 contains 15 residues. V lost 5 bases and J 4 bases, leaving 14 bases between the germline ends. The CDR3 is CASSLPRGSTGELFF. The CDR3 bases are TGTGCCAGCAGCCTCCCCCGGGGGAGCACCGGGGAGCTGTTTTTT.

J is TRBJ2-5 and V is TRBV19; D may be TRBD1 (5 bases). From germline, CDR1 is LNHDA and CDR2 SQIVND (reference sequence). This CDR3 is built from 13 residues. Trimming removed 1 base at V and 4 bases at J, with 7 bases between. CDR3 DNA sequence: TGTGCCAGTAGTATAGCCCAGGGAGAGACCCAGTACTTC. As protein: CASSIAQGETQYF. Full variable domain (missing parts from reference TRBV19 and TRBJ2-5): DGGITQSPKYLFRKEGQNVTLSCEQNLNHDAMYWYRQDPGQGLRLIYYSQIVNDFQKGDIAEGYSVSREKKESFPLTVTSAQKNPTAFYLCASSIAQGETQYFGPGTRLLVL.

The J gene is TRBJ2-7, the V gene TRBV29-1, with 7 bases identical to TRBD1. The CDR3 is 16 amino acids. Germline lookup yields CDR1 SQVTM and CDR2 ANQGSEA. Trimming cost V 5 bases and J 1 base; bases outside gene matches: 14. CDR3 nucleotides: TGCAGCGTTAATATCCCCAGGGGGACACTATCCTACGAGCAGTACTTC. This encodes CSVNIPRGTLSYEQYF.

V usage is TRBV2 and J usage is TRBJ2-3; perhaps TRBD2 as D (5 bases). CDR3 length equals 14 residues. Per the germline V gene, CDR1 is SNHLY and CDR2 is FYNNEI. Trimming stripped 6 bases from V and 1 base from J, with 11 bases between. Here the CDR3 reads CASRADGGTDTQYF. The CDR3 DNA reads as TGTGCCAGCAGAGCGGACGGAGGCACAGATACGCAGTATTTT.

The CDR3 region is CASSFWGSGGSYNEQFF. In DNA, the CDR3 is TGTGCCAGCAGCTTTTGGGGGTCGGGAGGCTCCTACAATGAGCAGTTCTTC. The J gene is TRBJ2-1, the V gene TRBV11-2, with TRBD2 matching over 7 bases. Germline V lookup: CDR1 SGHAT, CDR2 FQNNGV. V shed 3 bases and J 0 bases; nucleotides not matched to a gene: 8. The CDR3 loop spans 17 amino acids.

The chain has TRBV30 and TRBJ1-5; possibly TRBD1 for D (5 bases). Germline CDR1 is GTSNPN and CDR2 is SVGIG (reference sequence). V lost 2 bases and J 3 bases, leaving 14 bases between the germline ends. CDR3 length: 15 amino acids. The CDR3 DNA reads TGTGCCTGGAGTCCCCAGGGACTGTTCAATCAGCCCCAGCATTTT. Translated, it gives CAWSPQGLFNQPQHF.

This clone was seen only a few times. The rearrangement joins TRBV7-2 to TRBJ2-2, with D unresolved. Germline loops: CDR1 SGHTA, CDR2 FQGNSA. The CDR3 spans 14 residues. With 6 bases removed from V and 4 bases from J, the gap between germline ends came to 12 bases. The CDR3 reads CASRFTGSTGELFF. The CDR3, as DNA: TGTGCCAGCAGGTTCACCGGGTCCACCGGGGAGCTGTTTTTT. Drawing the rest from reference TRBV7-2 and TRBJ2-2, the complete variable domain is GAGVSQSPSNKVTEKGKDVELRCDPISGHTALYWYRQSLGQGLEFLIYFQGNSAPDKSGLPSDRFSAERTGGSVSTLTIQRTQQEDSAVYLCASRFTGSTGELFFGEGSRLTVL.

In this sample, this clone turned up a few times. J is TRBJ1-2 and V is TRBV29-1; 8 positions match TRBD1. This CDR3 has 12 residues. Germline CDR1 SQVTM, CDR2 ANQGSEA. Unmatched junction bases numbered 2, after V lost 4 bases and J lost 4 bases. The chain's CDR3 is CSVATGGYGYTF. CDR3 nucleotide sequence: TGCAGCGTTGCTACAGGGGGCTATGGCTACACCTTC.

The genes are TRBV7-9 and TRBJ1-2, with 8 bases lining up with TRBD1. V shed 5 bases, J shed 5 bases, and the junction held 10 bases outside the gene matches. Germline values: CDR1 SEHNR, CDR2 FQNEAQ (reference sequence). The CDR3 runs to 15 residues. CDR3 nucleotide sequence: TGTGCCAGCAGCCTCCGGGACAGGACCGAGTATGGCTACACCTTC. Translated: CASSLRDRTEYGYTF. Full variable domain (outside the CDR3, taken from reference TRBV7-9 and TRBJ1-2): DTGVSQNPRHKITKRGQNVTFRCDPISEHNRLYWYRQTLGQGPEFLTYFQNEAQLEKSRLLSDRFSAERPKGSFSTLEIQRTEQGDSAMYLCASSLRDRTEYGYTFGSGTRLTVV.